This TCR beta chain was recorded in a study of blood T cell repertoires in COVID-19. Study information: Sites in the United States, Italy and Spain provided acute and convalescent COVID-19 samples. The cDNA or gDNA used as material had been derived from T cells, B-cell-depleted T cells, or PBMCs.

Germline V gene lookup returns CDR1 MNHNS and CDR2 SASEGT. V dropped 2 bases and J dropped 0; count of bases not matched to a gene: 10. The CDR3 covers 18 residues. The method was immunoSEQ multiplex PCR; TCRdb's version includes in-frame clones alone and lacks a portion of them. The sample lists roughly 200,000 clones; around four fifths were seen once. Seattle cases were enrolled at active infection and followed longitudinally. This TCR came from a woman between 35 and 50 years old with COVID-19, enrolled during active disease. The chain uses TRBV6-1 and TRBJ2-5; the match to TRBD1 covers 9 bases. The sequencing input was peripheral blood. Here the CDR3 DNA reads TGTGCCAGCAGTGAATTAGGGGGACAGGGTGGGGACCAAGAGACCCAGTACTTC. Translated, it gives CASSELGGQGGDQETQYF.